These T cell receptor beta chains were read from a single sample in a study of T-cell reconstitution after alpha-beta-depleted transplantation in children. TCRdb analysed the PCR reads with MiXCR anew, one entry per CDR3 protein. The table shows approximately 300,000 distinct CDR3 sequences, with roughly 7.8% occurring only once. Source: peripheral blood, taken 360 days after TCRalphabeta/CD19-depleted stem cell transplant. The receptors were gathered from a female patient aged 2 to 10 who had a stem cell transplant for Fanconi anemia, so the T cells may come from the graft donor. Each CDR3 is given with its conserved first and last residue. The D gene is left open where the match is weak. Clone size is given for some rows only: seen once, a few or many times, or a class if the clone is expanded.

V	J	D	size	DNA	CDR3
TRBV5-1	TRBJ1-1	NA	many	TGCGCCAGCAGCTTCCTTAAGTTCCCCGACGGAGCTTTCTTT	CASSFLKFPDGAFF
TRBV7-2	TRBJ1-5	TRBD1	few	TGTGCCAGCAGAACCGGGACAGGGAGCTATAGCAATCAGCCCCAGCATTTT	CASRTGTGSYSNQPQHF
TRBV6-1	TRBJ2-5	TRBD2	many	TGTGCCAGCCCGTCAGTTAGTGTGGCGGGAGGAGAGACCCAGTACTTC	CASPSVSVAGGETQYF
TRBV5-1	TRBJ1-2	TRBD1	few	TGCGCCAGCAGCTTGGAATACAGGGGGCTCGACTATGGCTACACCTTC	CASSLEYRGLDYGYTF
TRBV29-1	TRBJ1-1	NA	many	TGCAGCGCCGGGACACTGAACACTGAAGCTTTCTTT	CSAGTLNTEAFF
TRBV7-3	TRBJ2-4	TRBD2	many	TGTGCCAGCAGCCCCCTCGAGCGGGAGTCCAAAAACATTCAGTACTTC	CASSPLERESKNIQYF
TRBV5-6	TRBJ2-3	NA	many	TGTGCCAGCAGCGCGGTGATCCGCACAGATACGCAGTATTTT	CASSAVIRTDTQYF
TRBV9	TRBJ2-1	NA	many	TGTGCCAGCAGCGTAGAGGGCCAGGGGTCCTACAATGAGCAGTTCTTC	CASSVEGQGSYNEQFF
TRBV24-1	TRBJ2-2	NA	many	TGTGCCACCAGTGATTTCCGGACAGCCGGGGAGCTGTTTTTT	CATSDFRTAGELFF
TRBV5-6	TRBJ2-3	NA	many	TGTGCCAGCAGCTTGGGACGGAACCTTCCCACAGATACGCAGTATTTT	CASSLGRNLPTDTQYF
TRBV5-1	TRBJ2-2	NA	many	TGCGCCAGCAGCTTGGAGTCGGTCGGGGAGCTGTTTTTT	CASSLESVGELFF
TRBV6-5	TRBJ2-2	NA	many	TGTGCCAGCAGTTACTCGAAGGGGGTCGGGGAGCTGTTTTTT	CASSYSKGVGELFF
TRBV4-3	TRBJ2-1	TRBD1	many	TGCGCCAGCAGCCACCGCCGGGACAGCCTTTACAATGAGCAGTTCTTC	CASSHRRDSLYNEQFF
TRBV7-3	TRBJ2-2	NA	NA	TGTGCCAGCAGCTTACGGGAGCCCCCGAACACCGGGGAGCTGTTTTTT	CASSLREPPNTGELFF
TRBV27	TRBJ1-1	NA	many	TGTGCCAGCAGAAAAGACAGAGTGAACACTGAAGCTTTCTTT	CASRKDRVNTEAFF
TRBV5-1	TRBJ2-2	TRBD1	many	TGCGCCAGCAGCCCGTATGGGACAGGGAACACCGGGGAGCTGTTTTTT	CASSPYGTGNTGELFF
TRBV30	TRBJ2-7	NA	few	TGTGCCTGGAGTGTAAACGGTGCCTACGAGCAGTACTTC	CAWSVNGAYEQYF
TRBV28	TRBJ1-5	TRBD1	few	TGTGCCAGCAGCAGCCCAGGGGGCGGATTGGGCAATCAGCCCCAGCATTTT	CASSSPGGGLGNQPQHF
TRBV20-1	TRBJ2-5	NA	many	TGCAGTGCTAGTTCCTGGGGTAGCGGAGAGACCCAGTACTTC	CSASSWGSGETQYF
TRBV6-1	TRBJ2-7	NA	few	TGTGCCAGCAGTCCCAGCCGGCTAGCGATTGCGCAGTACTTC	CASSPSRLAIAQYF
TRBV18	TRBJ1-5	NA	few	TGTGCCAGCTCACCGGGGGACCTTAGCAATCAGCCCCAGCATTTT	CASSPGDLSNQPQHF